Listed below are T cell receptor beta chains from one sample, sequenced in a study of OX40 agonist ivuxolimab in advanced cancers. This table comes from immunoSEQ multiplex PCR, and its TCRdb copy is limited to in-frame clones, with some not included. The data contain 98,000 or so clones, approximately 92% of them singletons. The sample in question was CD4+ or CD8+ T cells sorted from blood, obtained in a trial of the OX40 agonist ivuxolimab. The source is an adult with an advanced solid tumor such as melanoma, head and neck, liver or kidney cancer. Both conserved end residues are part of each CDR3. Each record gives: V gene, D gene, J gene, CDR3 DNA, CDR3 protein. The D gene is left open where the match is weak.

>TRBV4-2|.|TRBJ1-1
TGTGCCAGCAGCCAAGAGGGCACTCCGGGGGACACTGAAGCTTTCTTT
CASSQEGTPGDTEAFF
>TRBV19|TRBD1|TRBJ1-1
TGTGCCAGTAGTGGGGGACAGGGGCTGAACACTGAAGCTTTCTTT
CASSGGQGLNTEAFF
>TRBV9|.|TRBJ2-3
TGTGCCAGCAGCGCCCCTGACGGGAGAGGGAAAGATACGCAGTATTTT
CASSAPDGRGKDTQYF
>TRBV10-3|.|TRBJ2-7
TGTGCCATCAGTGATGGGGCCTACGAGCAGTACTTC
CAISDGAYEQYF
>TRBV4-2|.|TRBJ1-5
TGTGCCAGCAGCCAAGAGTCCTACACCAGTTATAGCAATCAGCCCCAGCATTTT
CASSQESYTSYSNQPQHF
>TRBV9|.|TRBJ2-1
TGTGCCAGCAGCGCTCTGGTAAATGAGCAGTTCTTC
CASSALVNEQFF
>TRBV18|TRBD1|TRBJ1-4
TGTGCCAGCTCATCCAGGACAGGAACTAATGAAAAACTGTTTTTT
CASSSRTGTNEKLFF
>TRBV25-1|.|TRBJ1-1
TGTGCCAGCAGCATGAGGACTGAAGCTTTCTTT
CASSMRTEAFF
>TRBV15|.|TRBJ2-1
TGTGCCACCAGCAGAGCTCGGCTCAATGAGCAGTTCTTC
CATSRARLNEQFF
>TRBV25-1|.|TRBJ2-5
TGTGCCAGCGACCCCGGGACGGCGTACCAAGAGACCCAGTACTTC
CASDPGTAYQETQYF